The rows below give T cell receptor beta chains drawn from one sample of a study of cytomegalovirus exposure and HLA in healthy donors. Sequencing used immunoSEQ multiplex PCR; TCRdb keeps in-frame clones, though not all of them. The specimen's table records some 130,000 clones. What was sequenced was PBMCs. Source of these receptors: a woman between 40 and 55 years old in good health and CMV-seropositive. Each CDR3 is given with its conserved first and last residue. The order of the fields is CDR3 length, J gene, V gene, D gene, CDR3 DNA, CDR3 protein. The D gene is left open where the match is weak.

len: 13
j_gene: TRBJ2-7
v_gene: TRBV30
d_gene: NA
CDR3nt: TGTGCCTGGAAGACTAAAGGGACCTACGAGCAGTACTTC
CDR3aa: CAWKTKGTYEQYF

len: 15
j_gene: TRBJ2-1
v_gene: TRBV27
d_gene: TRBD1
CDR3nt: TGTGCCAGCAGTCCTCAGGGGGTATCATTGGGTGAGCAGTTCTTC
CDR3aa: CASSPQGVSLGEQFF

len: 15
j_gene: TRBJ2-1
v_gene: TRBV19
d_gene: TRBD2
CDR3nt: TGTGCCAGTAGTATCGGAGCGGGAGGAATCAATGAGCAGTTCTTC
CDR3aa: CASSIGAGGINEQFF

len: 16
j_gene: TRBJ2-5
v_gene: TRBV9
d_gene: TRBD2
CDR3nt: TGTGCCAGCAGCGTAGTACCAGCGGGGAACCAAGAGACCCAGTACTTC
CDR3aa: CASSVVPAGNQETQYF

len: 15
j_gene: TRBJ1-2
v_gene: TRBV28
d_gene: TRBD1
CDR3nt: TGTGCCAGCAGTTTAGGCACACAGGGGCGCTATGGCTACACCTTC
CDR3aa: CASSLGTQGRYGYTF

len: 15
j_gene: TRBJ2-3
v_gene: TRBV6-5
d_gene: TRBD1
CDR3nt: TGTGCCAGCAGTACCCGGACAGGGGGCACGAATACGCAGTATTTT
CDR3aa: CASSTRTGGTNTQYF

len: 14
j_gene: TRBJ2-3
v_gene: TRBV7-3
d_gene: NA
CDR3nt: TGTGCCAGCAGCTTGAATAGCGCCACAGATACGCAGTATTTT
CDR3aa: CASSLNSATDTQYF

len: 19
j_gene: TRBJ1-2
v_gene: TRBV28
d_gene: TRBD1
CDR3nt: TGTGCCAGCAGTTTATCCCAGGGACAGGGGGCGGTCTGGGGGTATGGCTACACCTTC
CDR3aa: CASSLSQGQGAVWGYGYTF

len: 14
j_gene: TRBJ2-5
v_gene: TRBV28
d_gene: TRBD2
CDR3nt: TGTGCCAGCGGGTACCAGCGGGAGTATGAGACCCAGTACTTC
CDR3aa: CASGYQREYETQYF

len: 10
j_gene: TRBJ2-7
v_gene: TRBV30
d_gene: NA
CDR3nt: TGTGCAGGGGGATCCTACGAGCAGTACTTC
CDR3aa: CAGGSYEQYF

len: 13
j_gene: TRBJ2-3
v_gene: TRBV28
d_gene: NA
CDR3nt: TGTGCCAGCCTTAACCGGGGCACAGATACGCAGTATTTT
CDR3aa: CASLNRGTDTQYF

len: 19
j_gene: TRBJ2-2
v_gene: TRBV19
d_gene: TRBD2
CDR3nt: TGTGCCAGTAGTAATAGTCGGGCTAGCGGGAGGGAAAACACCGGGGAGCTGTTTTTT
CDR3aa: CASSNSRASGRENTGELFF

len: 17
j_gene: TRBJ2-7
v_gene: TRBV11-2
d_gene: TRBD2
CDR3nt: TGTGCCAGCAGCCCCCTTCGGGGGGGTTCTTACTCCTACGAGCAGTACTTC
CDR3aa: CASSPLRGGSYSYEQYF

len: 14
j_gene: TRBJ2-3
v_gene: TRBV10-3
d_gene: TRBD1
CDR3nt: TGTGCCACCGGGACAGGGAGGATTACAGATACGCAGTATTTT
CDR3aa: CATGTGRITDTQYF

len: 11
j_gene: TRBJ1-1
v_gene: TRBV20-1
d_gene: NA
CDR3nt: TGCAGTGCACCTCCGGTTACCGAAGCTTCCTTT
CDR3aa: CSAPPVTEASF

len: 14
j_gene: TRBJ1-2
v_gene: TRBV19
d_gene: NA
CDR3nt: TGTGCCAGTAGTATATATGGAGGGTATAATGGCTACACCTTC
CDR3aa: CASSIYGGYNGYTF